This is a list of T cell receptor beta chains from one sample in a study of CD8+ T cells in alopecia areata. Assay used: immunoSEQ multiplex PCR; TCRdb lists only in-frame clones, some missing. In the table there are roughly 180,000 clones, around 63% of which are singletons. The sequenced sample was CD4+ T cells sorted from blood, obtained at week 0. Every receptor here comes from a human donor with alopecia areata. Both conserved end residues are part of each CDR3. The order of the fields is clone size, J gene, D gene, V gene, CDR3 protein, CDR3 DNA. D genes are given only for firm matches. Size is omitted from some rows. Given values are once, few, many or a class for expanded clones.

>NA|TRBJ1-1|TRBD1|TRBV29-1
CSISTPGGTEAFF
TGCAGCATCAGCACTCCAGGGGGGACTGAAGCTTTCTTT
>NA|TRBJ1-5|TRBD1|TRBV9
CASSKGQGTDQPQHF
TGTGCCAGCAGCAAGGGACAGGGGACTGATCAGCCCCAGCATTTT
>few|TRBJ2-7|TRBD1|TRBV29-1
CSYRDRTSYEQYF
TGCAGCTACCGGGACAGGACCTCCTACGAGCAGTACTTC
>NA|TRBJ1-1|NA|TRBV19
CASSMVGRNTEAFF
TGTGCCAGTAGTATGGTTGGAAGAAACACTGAAGCTTTCTTT
>NA|TRBJ2-4|NA|TRBV29-1
CSVVGLAKNIQYF
TGCAGCGTTGTTGGGCTAGCTAAGAACATTCAGTACTTC
>few|TRBJ2-3|NA|TRBV27
CASRSPGYTQYF
TGTGCCAGCAGGTCCCCGGGGTATACGCAGTATTTT
>NA|TRBJ1-5|NA|TRBV7-2
CASSLVAGSNQPQHF
TGTGCCAGCAGCTTAGTTGCAGGGTCAAATCAGCCCCAGCATTTT
>NA|TRBJ2-1|NA|TRBV20-1
CSAGRSNEQFF
TGCAGTGCGGGAAGGAGCAATGAGCAGTTCTTC
>NA|TRBJ2-4|NA|TRBV6-5
CASSYEWATAKNIQYF
TGTGCCAGCAGTTACGAGTGGGCGACAGCCAAAAACATTCAGTACTTC
>NA|TRBJ1-2|NA|TRBV30
CAWSTGFNYGYTF
TGTGCCTGGAGTACGGGGTTTAACTATGGCTACACCTTC
>once|TRBJ1-2|NA|TRBV4-3
CASSQEGPRPARSYTF
TGCGCCAGCAGCCAAGAAGGCCCTCGGCCCGCTCGCAGCTACACCTTC
>NA|TRBJ1-2|NA|TRBV5-6
CASSLETEDTF
TGTGCCAGCAGCTTGGAGACAGAGGACACCTTC
>NA|TRBJ2-6|TRBD2|TRBV29-1
CSVELAGVPGANVLTF
TGCAGCGTTGAACTAGCGGGGGTCCCTGGGGCCAACGTCCTGACTTTC
>NA|TRBJ2-7|TRBD1|TRBV7-2
CASSLRQGFHGDEQYF
TGTGCCAGCAGCTTAAGACAGGGGTTCCACGGGGACGAGCAGTACTTC
>NA|TRBJ2-7|NA|TRBV29-1
CSVEVQEKGEQYF
TGCAGCGTTGAAGTTCAGGAGAAGGGGGAGCAGTACTTC
>few|TRBJ1-1|NA|TRBV6-6
CASRGGRGAGAFF
TGTGCCAGCAGGGGAGGCCGAGGGGCTGGAGCTTTCTTT
>NA|TRBJ2-1|TRBD2|TRBV19
CASSMASGVGDEQFF
TGTGCCAGTAGTATGGCCAGCGGGGTCGGGGATGAGCAGTTCTTC
>NA|TRBJ1-2|NA|TRBV29-1
CSVIGVAGGDYGYTF
TGCAGCGTTATCGGGGTTGCCGGGGGAGACTATGGCTACACCTTC
>NA|TRBJ2-5|TRBD1|TRBV9
CASSGGDRGAETQYF
TGTGCCAGCAGCGGAGGGGACAGGGGTGCGGAGACCCAGTACTTC
>once|TRBJ2-1|TRBD2|TRBV28
CASTFPTSGGYNEQFF
TGTGCCAGCACCTTTCCTACTAGCGGGGGATACAATGAGCAGTTCTTC
>NA|TRBJ2-6|TRBD1|TRBV5-1
CASSIGQGSPNVLTF
TGCGCCAGCAGCATTGGACAGGGTAGTCCCAACGTCCTGACTTTC
>few|TRBJ1-2|NA|TRBV27
CASRLGRDYGYTF
TGTGCCAGCAGGCTAGGGAGGGACTATGGCTACACCTTC
>few|TRBJ2-1|NA|TRBV11-2
CASSLDQGNEQFF
TGTGCCAGCAGCTTAGATCAGGGGAACGAGCAGTTCTTC
>NA|TRBJ1-1|NA|TRBV6-6
CASSYGEAFF
TGTGCCAGCAGTTACGGCGAAGCTTTCTTT
>NA|TRBJ2-3|NA|TRBV6-5
CASSYSETSTDTQYF
TGTGCCAGCAGTTACTCCGAGACGAGCACAGATACGCAGTATTTT
>NA|TRBJ2-6|TRBD2|TRBV27
CASSSHLRGAGANVLTF
TGTGCCAGCAGTTCTCACTTGCGGGGGGCTGGGGCCAACGTCCTGACTTTC
>NA|TRBJ2-7|NA|TRBV4-3
CASSQDSKAQQYF
TGCGCCAGCAGCCAAGATTCAAAGGCTCAGCAGTACTTC
>NA|TRBJ2-1|TRBD1|TRBV29-1
CSVSGQGYGNEQFF
TGCAGCGTTTCGGGACAGGGTTACGGCAATGAGCAGTTCTTC
>NA|TRBJ2-7|NA|TRBV28
CASSLEMSVYEQYF
TGTGCCAGCAGTCTGGAGATGTCAGTTTACGAGCAGTACTTC
>NA|TRBJ1-6|NA|TRBV30
CAWSKREGSYNSPLHF
TGTGCCTGGAGTAAGAGGGAGGGATCCTATAATTCACCCCTCCACTTT
>NA|TRBJ2-7|NA|TRBV18
CASSSINYEQYF
TGTGCCAGCTCATCGATTAACTACGAGCAGTACTTC
>NA|TRBJ2-7|NA|TRBV9
CASSVGGSSEQYF
TGTGCCAGCAGCGTCGGCGGGTCGTCGGAGCAGTACTTC
>NA|TRBJ2-4|NA|TRBV6-1
CASSAGTQRNIQYF
TGTGCCAGCAGTGCCGGGACACAACGGAACATTCAGTACTTC
>NA|TRBJ2-1|TRBD2|TRBV9
CASSVAGTSGGNNEQFF
TGTGCCAGCAGCGTAGCGGGGACTAGCGGGGGAAACAATGAGCAGTTCTTC
>NA|TRBJ1-1|NA|TRBV19
CASSIDTGNTEAFF
TGTGCCAGTAGTATAGACACTGGGAACACTGAAGCTTTCTTT
>NA|TRBJ1-6|NA|TRBV5-1
CASSFQDHSNNSPLHF
TGCGCCAGCAGCTTTCAGGACCATTCTAATAATTCACCCCTCCACTTT
>NA|TRBJ2-5|TRBD1|TRBV30
CAWGQGFQETQYF
TGTGCCTGGGGACAGGGATTCCAAGAGACCCAGTACTTC
>NA|TRBJ1-6|TRBD1|TRBV4-3
CASSQGQGLAPLHF
TGCGCCAGCAGCCAAGGACAGGGGTTAGCGCCCCTCCACTTT
>NA|TRBJ2-7|NA|TRBV11-3
CASSFVSSSGGEQYF
TGTGCCAGCAGCTTTGTGTCATCCTCCGGGGGCGAGCAGTACTTC
>few|TRBJ2-3|TRBD2|TRBV9
CASSVALAGAEFTQYF
TGTGCCAGCAGCGTAGCCCTAGCGGGGGCCGAGTTCACGCAGTATTTT
>NA|TRBJ2-1|NA|TRBV20-1
CSARRYNEQFF
TGCAGTGCTAGGAGGTACAATGAGCAGTTCTTC
>NA|TRBJ2-5|TRBD2|TRBV19
CASKERGGQETQYF
TGTGCCAGTAAGGAGCGGGGGGGCCAAGAGACCCAGTACTTC
>NA|TRBJ2-1|TRBD2|TRBV30
CALQGLAGEQFF
TGTGCCCTCCAGGGACTAGCGGGGGAGCAGTTCTTC
>NA|TRBJ2-7|NA|TRBV25-1
CASSDLGVSYEQYF
TGTGCCAGCAGTGACCTCGGGGTCTCCTACGAGCAGTACTTC
>NA|TRBJ2-5|TRBD1|TRBV25-1
CASTGGDQETQYF
TGTGCCAGCACAGGGGGTGATCAAGAGACCCAGTACTTC